The rows below give T cell receptor beta chains drawn from one sample of a study of T cells in localized non-small cell lung cancer. Sequencing used immunoSEQ multiplex PCR; TCRdb keeps in-frame clones, though not all of them. The sample contains about 82,000 clones, less than 85% of which appear only once. Material: PBMCs, obtained before any cancer treatment. These receptors originate from a man aged 35-75 years with stage II squamous cell lung carcinoma. Each CDR3 is given without its conserved first and last residue. Rows give clone size only sometimes, using once, few, many, or a class for an expanded clone.

. | TRBV30 | AWSVPTGAGFGKLF
. | TRBV19 | ASSLTGLNTEAF
once | TRBV7-9 | ASSSLGGLEEKLF
. | TRBV30 | AWTGTGGSYEQY
. | TRBV7-2 | ASSLGWGGNEQY
. | TRBV7-9 | ASSIHREATNEKLF
few | TRBV5-1 | ASSSFPGNTEAF
. | TRBV6-1 | ASSASGGWTEAF
. | TRBV11-2 | ASSLRLADLGETQY
. | TRBV7-3 | ASSPGGYNTEAF
. | TRBV18 | ASSPRDGRNQPQH
once | TRBV19 | ASSPYATAMNTEAF
. | TRBV15 | ATSTRQGRRI
. | TRBV2 | ASSATSLRYEQY
. | TRBV27 | ASSLEGVLHTDTQY
. | TRBV7-6 | ASSLAGTGGEQF
. | TRBV30 | AWQTGTEAF
. | TRBV7-9 | ASSSAGGGEQF
few | TRBV7-6 | ASSSGTAREQY
. | TRBV29-1 | SVPEFHNEQF
. | TRBV4-2 | ASSPGGGTSYNEQF
once | TRBV7-9 | ASSKGGQPQH
. | TRBV19 | ASSIDRAGGYT